The T cell receptor (beta chain) under discussion was sequenced for a study of OX40 agonist ivuxolimab in advanced cancers. Produced via immunoSEQ multiplex PCR; TCRdb's table is partial and in-frame only. The profile shows under 20,000 clones, 74% of them singletons. The length of the CDR3 is 15 residues. V lost 4 bases, J lost 6 bases, and 3 bases stayed unmatched. Germline V gene lookup returns CDR1 PRHDT and CDR2 FYEKMQ (reference sequence). This clonotype was obtained from an adult with an advanced solid tumor such as melanoma, head and neck, liver or kidney cancer. The V call is TRBV13, the J call TRBJ2-1, with 13 positions matching TRBD2. Specimen: CD4+ or CD8+ T cells sorted from blood, collected in a trial of the OX40 agonist ivuxolimab. The DNA of the CDR3 is TGTGCCAGCAGCTCGGGACTAGCGGGAACCAATGAGCAGTTCTTC. As protein: CASSSGLAGTNEQFF. The whole variable domain, filled in from reference TRBV13 and TRBJ2-1, reads AAGVIQSPRHLIKEKRETATLKCYPIPRHDTVYWYQQGPGQDPQFLISFYEKMQSDKGSIPDRFSAQQFSDYHSELNMSSLELGDSALYFCASSSGLAGTNEQFFGPGTRLTVL.